Listed here are 31 T cell receptor beta chains from one sample, sequenced in a study of T-cell memory formation after mild COVID-19. TCRdb re-derived calls from the 5' RACE reads in MiXCR, one entry per CDR3 protein. The top ten hold about 4% of the sample, which has roughly 170,000 distinct CDR3 sequences, approximately 18% seen once. Source material: PBMCs or a T cell subset sorted from them (not recorded which). These receptors all stem from a man between 18 and 29 years old who had mild COVID-19 (a few samples of this study predate the infection). Cell type and time point are not known.

This clonotype showed up just a few times. The V call is TRBV12-3 or TRBV12-4, the J call TRBJ1-1, with 7 bases that match TRBD1. The J segment lost 5 bases and the V segment lost 6 bases, leaving 9 bases of the junction unmatched. The CDR3 is 14 amino acids. The CDR3 region has the DNA TGTGCCAGCAGGGGGGACAGCTCAACGACTGAAGCTTTCTTT. Translating gives CASRGDSSTTEAFF.

In DNA form, the CDR3 reads TGCAGTGCTAGAGGGCACTGGGATTCACCCCTCCACTTT. It yields the protein CSARGHWDSPLHF. The V call is TRBV20-1, the J call TRBJ1-6; D remains ambiguous. The CDR3 loop spans 13 amino acids. Trimming took 1 base from V and 8 from J, leaving 9 bases between them. The germline CDR1 and CDR2 sequences are DFQATT and SNEGSKA (reference sequence).

This clonotype showed up just a few times. The chain is built from TRBV4-2 and TRBJ2-7, with D perhaps matching TRBD1 or TRBD2 (5 bases each). From germline, CDR1 is LGHNA and CDR2 YNFKEQ. The CDR3 spans 13 residues. V lost 4 bases to trimming and J lost 2 bases, with 9 bases between them. The CDR3 loop is CASSRDPTYEQYF. CDR3 sequence (DNA): TGTGCCAGCAGCCGGGACCCCACCTACGAGCAGTACTTC.

This clonotype occurred once. The rearrangement uses TRBV12-3 or TRBV12-4 and TRBJ1-5; D is unclear. V was shortened by 3 bases and J by 7 bases, with 10 bases between the two germline ends. The CDR3 consists of 13 residues. CDR3 in amino acids: CASSFGVGQPQHF. The CDR3 nucleotides are TGTGCCAGCAGTTTCGGGGTAGGACAGCCCCAGCATTTT.

This clonotype has more than one count but fewer than ten. V and J are TRBV7-2 and TRBJ1-2; TRBD1 might be the D (5 bases). This CDR3 has 13 residues. V lost 2 bases, J lost 10 bases, and 14 bases lay in between. In germline, CDR1 is SGHTA, CDR2 FQGNSA. In DNA, the CDR3 is TGTGCCAGCAGCTTACGGCTGGGGCAAGACTACACCTTC. This codes for CASSLRLGQDYTF.

This clonotype was picked up a small number of times. The chain carries TRBV20-1 and TRBJ2-3; 14 positions match TRBD2. Per the germline V gene, CDR1 is DFQATT and CDR2 is SNEGSKA (reference sequence). CDR3 length equals 15 residues. V shed 3 bases, J shed 5 bases, and the junction held 4 bases outside the gene matches. The CDR3 DNA is TGCAGTGCTAGCCTGGGACTAGCGGGGGTAGATACGCAGTATTTT. It yields the protein CSASLGLAGVDTQYF.

This clonotype was found many times. The chain is built from TRBV5-1 and TRBJ1-2; no firm D call. Trimming took 4 bases from V and 8 from J, leaving 12 bases between them. The germline gives CDR1 SGHRS, CDR2 YFSETQ. This CDR3 has 12 amino acids. Written as DNA, the CDR3 is TGCGCCAGCAGCATCATGGCGGGCGGCTACACCTTC. This codes for CASSIMAGGYTF. The full variable domain, rest sourced from reference TRBV5-1 and TRBJ1-2, is KAGVTQTPRYLIKTRGQQVTLSCSPISGHRSVSWYQQTPGQGLQFLFEYFSETQRNKGNFPGRFSGRQFSNSRSEMNVSTLELGDSALYLCASSIMAGGYTFGSGTRLTVV.

This clonotype was seen more than once but under ten times. The CDR3 DNA follows: TGTGCCAGCAGCTTAGAACAAGAGACCCAGTACTTC. It encodes CASSLEQETQYF. V usage is TRBV7-9 and J usage is TRBJ2-5; D call uncertain. Germline V gene lookup returns CDR1 SEHNR and CDR2 FQNEAQ (reference sequence). The V gene lost 1 base and the J gene lost 2 bases, with 2 bases spanning the gap. This CDR3 region has 12 residues. Using reference TRBV7-9 and TRBJ2-5 for the parts outside the CDR3, the full variable domain is DTGVSQNPRHKITKRGQNVTFRCDPISEHNRLYWYRQTLGQGPEFLTYFQNEAQLEKSRLLSDRFSAERPKGSFSTLEIQRTEQGDSAMYLCASSLEQETQYFGPGTRLLVL.

This clonotype was seen only a few times. The chain carries TRBV5-1 and TRBJ2-7; 12 bases are a match to TRBD2. The CDR3 length is 15 residues. The V gene's germline CDR1 is SGHRS and CDR2 YFSETQ. The V and J ends lost 5 bases and 4 bases, in that order; junction bases with no gene match: 7. CDR3 in amino acids: CASSPTTSGGYEQYF. CDR3 sequence (DNA): TGCGCCAGCAGTCCCACGACTAGCGGGGGTTACGAGCAGTACTTC.

This clonotype was picked up a small number of times. V is TRBV18 and J is TRBJ1-6, with 7 bases lining up with TRBD1. The CDR3 has 14 residues. Germline CDR1 and CDR2: KGHSH and LQKENI. J lost 12 bases, V lost 3 bases, and 8 bases had no gene match. The CDR3 DNA sequence: TGTGCCAGCTCACCGAACCGGGACAGTGGACCCCTCCACTTT. Amino acid sequence: CASSPNRDSGPLHF. The whole variable domain, remainder taken from reference TRBV18 and TRBJ1-6, is NAGVMQNPRHLVRRRGQEARLRCSPMKGHSHVYWYRQLPEEGLKFMVYLQKENIIDESGMPKERFSAEFPKEGPSILRIQQVVRGDSAAYFCASSPNRDSGPLHFGNGTRLTVT.

This chain joins TRBV3-1 and TRBJ1-1, with a tentative D call TRBD1 (6 bases). In germline, CDR1 is LGHDT, CDR2 YNNKEL (reference sequence). The CDR3 loop spans 14 amino acids. V lost 4 bases to trimming and J lost 4 bases, with 13 bases between them. CDR3 sequence: CASSLKGGATEAFF. The CDR3 bases are TGTGCCAGCAGCCTGAAGGGGGGTGCCACTGAAGCTTTCTTT.

This clonotype was recorded only once. J is TRBJ1-3 and V is TRBV12-3 or TRBV12-4, with D unclear. Deletions cut 5 bases from V and 16 bases from J, with 18 bases between. The CDR3 extends over 12 amino acids. The CDR3 DNA is TGTGCCAGCAGTCCCCCCGTTCTTGGGAGGTATTTT. Amino acids: CASSPPVLGRYF.

There are a few counts of this clonotype. The V and J genes are TRBV12-3 or TRBV12-4 and TRBJ1-1; 9 nucleotides match TRBD1. This CDR3 has 15 residues. With 7 bases clipped from V and 5 bases from J, the junction kept 11 bases outside the gene matches. The CDR3 nucleotides are TGTGCCAGCACCCTAAGGACAGGGGCGAAGACTGAAGCTTTCTTT. The encoded protein is CASTLRTGAKTEAFF.

This clonotype was recorded a few times. V is TRBV5-1 and J is TRBJ2-1; the match to TRBD2 covers 7 bases. Germline assignment: CDR1 SGHRS and CDR2 YFSETQ. The trim removed 4 bases at V and 6 bases at J, leaving 7 bases unmatched. The CDR3 totals 14 residues. The CDR3 nucleotides are TGCGCCAGCAGCCCAACCCCGGGGGGCAATGAGCAGTTCTTC. Its protein is CASSPTPGGNEQFF.

V usage is TRBV7-3 and J usage is TRBJ2-3; 16 nucleotides align to TRBD2. The CDR3 runs to 16 residues. Germline V gives CDR1 SGHTA, CDR2 FQGTGA. J lost 4 bases, V lost 4 bases, and 2 bases had no gene match. CDR3 nucleotide sequence: TGTGCCAGCAGCTCGGGACTAGCGGGGGGGCCAGATACGCAGTATTTT. Translating it yields CASSSGLAGGPDTQYF. The full variable domain, in which reference TRBV7-3 and TRBJ2-3 provide the parts outside the CDR3, is GAGVSQTPSNKVTEKGKYVELRCDPISGHTALYWYRQSLGQGPEFLIYFQGTGAADDSGLPNDRFFAVRPEGSVSTLKIQRTERGDSAVYLCASSSGLAGGPDTQYFGPGTRLTVL.

This clonotype has just a few counts. The V gene is TRBV7-3, the J gene TRBJ2-3, with 8 bases aligning to TRBD2. The CDR3 extends over 14 amino acids. In germline, CDR1 is SGHTA, CDR2 FQGTGA. V shed 5 bases, J shed 4 bases, and the junction held 5 bases outside the gene matches. CDR3 in amino acids: CASSGGGRPDTQYF. In DNA, the CDR3 is TGTGCCAGCAGCGGCGGGGGGAGGCCAGATACGCAGTATTTT.

There are many counts of this clonotype. This chain uses TRBV14 with TRBJ1-5, with D perhaps TRBD1 (6 bases). Deletions cut 6 bases from V and 5 bases from J, with 11 bases between. The CDR3 has 13 amino acids. Germline assignment: CDR1 SGHDN and CDR2 FVKESK. The DNA of the CDR3 is TGTGCCAGCAGTCGACAGGACGATCAGCCCCAGCATTTT. This translates into CASSRQDDQPQHF.

The chain employs TRBV10-3 and TRBJ1-3; 8 nucleotides line up with TRBD1. The germline gives CDR1 ENHRY, CDR2 SYGVKD. The CDR3 has 14 amino acids. V lost 9 bases to trimming and J lost 0 bases; unmatched junction nucleotides: 4. CDR3 residues: CAMRQGNSGNTIYF. The CDR3 DNA sequence: TGTGCCATGAGACAGGGGAACTCTGGAAACACCATATATTTT.

This clonotype was picked up a small number of times. The rearrangement joins TRBV7-8 to TRBJ1-3, with no clear D. V was trimmed by 1 base and J by 0 bases, leaving 7 bases between them. The germline gives CDR1 SGHVS, CDR2 FQNEAQ. This CDR3 has 15 amino acids. The CDR3 DNA is TGTGCCAGCAGCTTAGATCTGAGCTCTGGAAACACCATATATTTT. Its translation is CASSLDLSSGNTIYF.

The chain links TRBV12-3 or TRBV12-4 to TRBJ2-7; 7 positions match TRBD1. V lost 5 bases and J lost 2; bases outside the gene matches: 9. The CDR3 sequence is 15 residues long. CDR3 protein: CASSTRSGGAYEQYF. In nucleotides, the CDR3 is TGTGCCAGCAGTACTCGGTCAGGGGGAGCCTACGAGCAGTACTTC.

The CDR3 reads CASSQGNTIYF. CDR3 sequence (DNA): TGTGCCAGCAGTCAGGGGAACACCATATATTTT. The chain uses TRBV12-3 or TRBV12-4 and TRBJ1-3; a weak D match, TRBD1 (6 bases). With 5 bases removed from V and 7 bases from J, the gap between germline ends came to 6 bases. CDR3 size: 11 residues.

The genes are TRBV5-4 and TRBJ2-7; a weak D match, TRBD1 (6 bases). There are 17 residues in the CDR3. Germline CDR1 is SGHNT and CDR2 is YYREEE (reference sequence). Trimming cost V 4 bases and J 3 bases, with 23 bases left between them. The CDR3 loop is CASSPEGMGAGYYEQYV. Written as DNA, the CDR3 is TGTGCCAGCAGCCCAGAAGGTATGGGGGCTGGCTACTACGAGCAGTACGTC.

This clonotype was picked up a small number of times. This rearrangement joins TRBV12-3 or TRBV12-4 to TRBJ1-1, with D perhaps matching TRBD1 (5 bases). The V and J ends lost 5 bases and 5 bases respectively, with 15 bases between them. This CDR3 has 14 residues. CDR3 sequence: CASSPGRGETEAFF. In DNA, the CDR3 is TGTGCCAGCAGTCCAGGGCGTGGGGAGACTGAAGCTTTCTTT.

This clonotype has more than one count but fewer than ten. The V gene is TRBV7-9, the J gene TRBJ1-4; no clear D gene. Germline V gene lookup returns CDR1 SEHNR and CDR2 FQNEAQ (reference sequence). CDR3 length: 15 residues. V shed 1 base and J shed 8 bases, with 14 bases lying between them. The CDR3 here is CASSLGAGRHEKLFF. DNA of the CDR3: TGTGCCAGCAGCTTAGGGGCGGGGAGGCACGAAAAACTGTTTTTT.

The chain employs TRBV4-1 and TRBJ2-3; TRBD2 might be the D (6 bases). V dropped 0 bases and J dropped 0 bases, with 10 bases sitting between them. From germline, CDR1 is MGHRA and CDR2 YSYEKL. This CDR3 is built from 16 residues. CDR3 nucleotides: TGCGCCAGCAGCCAAGAGCGGGGCCCGAGCACAGATACGCAGTATTTT. This codes for CASSQERGPSTDTQYF.

This clonotype was observed a few times. J is TRBJ2-2 and V is TRBV28; possible D gene TRBD1, 5 bases. V dropped 3 bases and J dropped 6 bases, with 11 bases sitting between them. This CDR3 is 14 amino acids long. Germline-derived CDR1 and CDR2 are MDHEN and SYDVKM. The DNA of the CDR3 is TGTGCCAGCAGTTTTGCCAGGGCGGCCGGGGAGCTGTTTTTT. This codes for CASSFARAAGELFF.

This clonotype was recorded a few times. The chain recombines TRBV3-1 with TRBJ2-7; 8 nucleotides agree with TRBD2. The J segment lost 6 bases and the V segment lost 4 bases, leaving 5 bases of the junction unmatched. The CDR3 has 13 amino acids. Looked up from germline, CDR1 is LGHDT and CDR2 is YNNKEL (reference sequence). CDR3 sequence: CASSRAGGIEQYF. The CDR3 coding sequence is TGTGCCAGCAGCCGCGCGGGGGGAATCGAGCAGTACTTC.

This clonotype has a handful of counts. This chain connects TRBV3-1 to TRBJ2-5; D is undetermined. In germline, CDR1 is LGHDT, CDR2 YNNKEL (reference sequence). This CDR3 comprises 15 residues. The V gene lost 2 bases and the J gene lost 5 bases, with 15 bases spanning the gap. CDR3 loop: CASSQSYWDSETQYF. The CDR3 coding sequence is TGTGCCAGCAGCCAATCCTATTGGGATTCGGAGACCCAGTACTTC.

This clonotype appeared many times. The chain carries TRBV7-7 and TRBJ1-3, with no clear D. Germline CDR1 reads SSHAT; CDR2 reads FNYEAQ (reference sequence). This CDR3 contains 13 residues. V lost 5 bases, J lost 0 bases, and 5 bases lay in between. The CDR3 loop is CASSPSSGNTIYF. Here the CDR3 DNA reads TGTGCCAGCAGCCCCAGCTCTGGAAACACCATATATTTT.

This clonotype appeared a single time. The chain recombines TRBV20-1 with TRBJ2-5; D gene unclear. V lost 2 bases and J lost 5, with 12 bases in between. The V gene's germline CDR1 is DFQATT and CDR2 SNEGSKA (reference sequence). This CDR3 comprises 13 residues. The CDR3 sequence is CSARRSLGETQYF. For the CDR3, the DNA is TGCAGTGCTAGACGGTCTCTTGGGGAGACCCAGTACTTC.

This clonotype was picked up a small number of times. In DNA, the CDR3 is TGTGCCAGCAGCGCAGGAGTGAATCGGGGCTACACCTTC. It encodes CASSAGVNRGYTF. V and J are TRBV11-2 and TRBJ1-2; D uncertain. There are 13 residues in the CDR3. CDR1 is SGHAT, CDR2 FQNNGV, per germline. The germline V and J ends were trimmed by 5 bases and 8 bases, with 15 bases remaining between them.